This section outlines one T cell receptor (beta chain) sequence together with its context. The antigen remains unidentified. This sample stems from a study of cytomegalovirus exposure and HLA in healthy donors. Looking at the study overall: Samples from HLA-typed donors yielded about 85 million unique TCRs in an early data release. Findings and caveats of the study: Previously analyzed data showed that most TCR beta V segments were productive at a frequency of about 87% or about 30%.

Primers included in the PCR were 60 Vbeta and 13 Jbeta primers. Data came from immunoSEQ multiplex PCR; TCRdb stores just in-frame clones and leaves some out. Counted here are about 160,000 clones, around 79% occurring once; the ten biggest clones make up approximately 0.89%. Looked up from germline, CDR1 is SGHDT and CDR2 is YYEEEE. Losses at the gene ends were 0 bases for V and 6 bases for J; bases not matched to a gene: 9. The CDR3 runs 16 residues. These donors counted as nominally healthy when sampled, but unrecorded immune exposures were likely. The origin of this receptor is a woman aged 50 to 60 in good health and CMV-seropositive. V is TRBV5-6 and J is TRBJ1-5; 7 bases match TRBD1. Sequenced material: PBMCs. The CDR3 reads CASSLGGGGRSQPQHF. Written as DNA, the CDR3 is TGTGCCAGCAGCTTGGGAGGGGGCGGGCGGTCTCAGCCCCAGCATTTT. The full variable domain, rest sourced from reference TRBV5-6 and TRBJ1-5, is DAGVTQSPTHLIKTRGQQVTLRCSPKSGHDTVSWYQQALGQGPQFIFQYYEEEERQRGNFPDRFSGHQFPNYSSELNVNALLLGDSALYLCASSLGGGGRSQPQHFGDGTRLSIL.